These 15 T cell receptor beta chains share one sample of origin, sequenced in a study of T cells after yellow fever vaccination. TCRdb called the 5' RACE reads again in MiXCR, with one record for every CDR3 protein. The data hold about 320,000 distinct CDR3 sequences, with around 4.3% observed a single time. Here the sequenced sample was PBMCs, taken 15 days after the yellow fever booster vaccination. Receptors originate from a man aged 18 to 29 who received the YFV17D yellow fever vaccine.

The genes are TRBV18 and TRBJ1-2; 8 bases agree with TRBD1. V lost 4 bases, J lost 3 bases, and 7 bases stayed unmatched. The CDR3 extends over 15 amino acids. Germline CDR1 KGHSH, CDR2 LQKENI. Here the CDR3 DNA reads TGTGCCAGCTCACGATCACAGGGGGAGGACTATGGCTACACCTTC. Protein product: CASSRSQGEDYGYTF.

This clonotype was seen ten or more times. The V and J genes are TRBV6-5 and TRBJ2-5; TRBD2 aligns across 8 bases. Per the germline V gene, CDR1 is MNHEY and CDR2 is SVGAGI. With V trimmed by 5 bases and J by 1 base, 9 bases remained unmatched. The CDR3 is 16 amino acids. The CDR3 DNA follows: TGTGCCAGCAGTGCCCTAGGACGGGGGGGCCAAGAGACCCAGTACTTC. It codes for CASSALGRGGQETQYF.

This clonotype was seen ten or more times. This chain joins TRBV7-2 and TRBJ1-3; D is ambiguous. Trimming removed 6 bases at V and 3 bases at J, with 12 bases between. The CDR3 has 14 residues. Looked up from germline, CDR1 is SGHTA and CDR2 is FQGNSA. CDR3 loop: CASRATGIGNTIYF. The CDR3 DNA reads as TGTGCCAGCAGAGCGACGGGGATTGGAAACACCATATATTTT.

This CDR3 is CASSPLGTETEVEQYF. The DNA for the CDR3 is TGTGCCAGCAGCCCTTTGGGGACGGAGACGGAGGTCGAGCAGTACTTC. This chain uses TRBV7-8 with TRBJ2-7, with D possibly called TRBD1 or TRBD2 (5 bases each). This CDR3 is 16 amino acids long. V was pared by 5 bases and J by 6 bases, with 23 bases between. Germline V gene lookup returns CDR1 SGHVS and CDR2 FQNEAQ. Looking up the rest from reference TRBV7-8 and TRBJ2-7 gives the full variable domain: GAGVSQSPRYKVAKRGQDVALRCDPISGHVSLFWYQQALGQGPEFLTYFQNEAQLDKSGLPSDRFFAERPEGSVSTLKIQRTQQEDSAVYLCASSPLGTETEVEQYFGPGTRLTVT.

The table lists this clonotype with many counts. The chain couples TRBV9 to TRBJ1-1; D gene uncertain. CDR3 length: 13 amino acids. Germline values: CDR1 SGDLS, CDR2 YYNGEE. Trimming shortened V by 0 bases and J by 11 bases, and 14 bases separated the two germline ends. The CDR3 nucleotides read TGTGCCAGCAGCGTAGTGTGGAAAGGTCGGGCTTTCTTT. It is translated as CASSVVWKGRAFF.

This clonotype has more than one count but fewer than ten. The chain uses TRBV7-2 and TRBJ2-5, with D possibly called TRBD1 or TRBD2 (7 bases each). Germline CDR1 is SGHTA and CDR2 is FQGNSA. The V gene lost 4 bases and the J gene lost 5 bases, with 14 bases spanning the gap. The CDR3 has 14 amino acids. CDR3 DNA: TGTGCCAGCAGCTACCGCAGGGGGGGGGAGACCCAGTACTTC. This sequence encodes CASSYRRGGETQYF.

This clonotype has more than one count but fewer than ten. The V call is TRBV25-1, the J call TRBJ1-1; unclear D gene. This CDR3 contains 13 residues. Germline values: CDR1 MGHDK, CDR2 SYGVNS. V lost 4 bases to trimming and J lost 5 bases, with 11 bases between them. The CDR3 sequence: CASSAEVSTEAFF. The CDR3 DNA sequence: TGTGCCAGCAGTGCAGAGGTGAGTACTGAAGCTTTCTTT.

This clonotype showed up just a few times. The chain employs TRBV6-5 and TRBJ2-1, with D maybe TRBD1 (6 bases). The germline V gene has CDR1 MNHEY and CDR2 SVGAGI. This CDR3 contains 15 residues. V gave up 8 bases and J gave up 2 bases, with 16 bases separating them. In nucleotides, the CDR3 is TGTGCCAGCTCGCTTTCGAGGGGGACCTACAATGAGCAGTTCTTC. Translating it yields CASSLSRGTYNEQFF.

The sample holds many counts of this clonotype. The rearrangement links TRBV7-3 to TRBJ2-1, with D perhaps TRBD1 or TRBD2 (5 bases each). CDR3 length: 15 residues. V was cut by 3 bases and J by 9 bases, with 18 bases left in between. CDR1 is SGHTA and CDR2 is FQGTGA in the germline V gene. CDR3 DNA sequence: TGTGCCAGCAGCTTTGGGAACAGGAATCGGGGTGAGCAGTTCTTC. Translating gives CASSFGNRNRGEQFF.

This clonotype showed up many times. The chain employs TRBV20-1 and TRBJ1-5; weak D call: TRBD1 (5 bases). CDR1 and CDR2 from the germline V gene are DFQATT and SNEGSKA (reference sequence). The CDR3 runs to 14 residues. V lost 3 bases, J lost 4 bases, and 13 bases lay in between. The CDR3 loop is CSASSREYNQPQHF. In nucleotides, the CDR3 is TGCAGTGCTAGCTCCAGGGAGTATAATCAGCCCCAGCATTTT.

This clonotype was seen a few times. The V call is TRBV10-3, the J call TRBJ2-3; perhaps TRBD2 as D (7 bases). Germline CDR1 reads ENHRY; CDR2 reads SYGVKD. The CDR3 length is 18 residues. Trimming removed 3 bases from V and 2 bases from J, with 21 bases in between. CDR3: CAISESPPGGGHTDTQYF. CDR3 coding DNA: TGTGCCATCAGTGAATCCCCCCCCGGCGGGGGCCACACAGATACGCAGTATTTT.

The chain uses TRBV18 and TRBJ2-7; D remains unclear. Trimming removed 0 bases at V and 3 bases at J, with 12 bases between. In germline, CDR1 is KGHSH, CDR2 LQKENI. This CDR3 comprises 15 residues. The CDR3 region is CASSPPGGEGYEQYF. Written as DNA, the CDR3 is TGTGCCAGCTCACCACCGGGTGGAGAAGGCTACGAGCAGTACTTC. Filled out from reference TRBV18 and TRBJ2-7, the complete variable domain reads NAGVMQNPRHLVRRRGQEARLRCSPMKGHSHVYWYRQLPEEGLKFMVYLQKENIIDESGMPKERFSAEFPKEGPSILRIQQVVRGDSAAYFCASSPPGGEGYEQYFGPGTRLTVT.

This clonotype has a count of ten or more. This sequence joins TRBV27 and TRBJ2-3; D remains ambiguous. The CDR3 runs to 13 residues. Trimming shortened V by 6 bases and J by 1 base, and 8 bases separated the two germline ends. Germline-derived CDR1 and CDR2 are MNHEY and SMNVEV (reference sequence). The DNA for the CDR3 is TGTGCCAGCAGATCCCTGGGCACAGATACGCAGTATTTT. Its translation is CASRSLGTDTQYF.

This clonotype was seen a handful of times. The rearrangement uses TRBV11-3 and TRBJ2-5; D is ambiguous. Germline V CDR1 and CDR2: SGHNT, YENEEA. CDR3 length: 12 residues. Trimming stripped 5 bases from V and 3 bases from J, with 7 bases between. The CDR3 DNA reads TGTGCCAGCAGCCCGAACAAAGAGACCCAGTACTTC. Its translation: CASSPNKETQYF.

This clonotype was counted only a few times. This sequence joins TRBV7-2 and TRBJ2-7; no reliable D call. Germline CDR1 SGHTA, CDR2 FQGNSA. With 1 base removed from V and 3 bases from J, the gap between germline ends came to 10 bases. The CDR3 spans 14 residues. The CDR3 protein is CASSLDPKFYEQYF. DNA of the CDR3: TGTGCCAGCAGCTTAGACCCAAAGTTCTACGAGCAGTACTTC.